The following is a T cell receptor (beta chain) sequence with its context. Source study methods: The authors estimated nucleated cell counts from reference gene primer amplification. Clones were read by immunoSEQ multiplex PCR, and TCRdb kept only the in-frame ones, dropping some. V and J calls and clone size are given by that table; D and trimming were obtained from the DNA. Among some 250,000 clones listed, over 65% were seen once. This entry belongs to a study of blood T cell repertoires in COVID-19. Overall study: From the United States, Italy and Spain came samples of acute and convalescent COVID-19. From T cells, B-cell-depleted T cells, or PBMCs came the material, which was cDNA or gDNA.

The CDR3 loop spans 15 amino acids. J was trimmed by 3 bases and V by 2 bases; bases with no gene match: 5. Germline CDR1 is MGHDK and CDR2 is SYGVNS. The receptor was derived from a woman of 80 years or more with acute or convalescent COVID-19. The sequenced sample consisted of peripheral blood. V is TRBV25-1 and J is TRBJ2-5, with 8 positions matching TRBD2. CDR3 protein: CASSEAGGGEETQYF. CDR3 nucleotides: TGTGCCAGCAGTGAAGCGGGGGGCGGGGAAGAGACCCAGTACTTC.